This TCR beta chain appears in the sequencing data of a study of shared clonotypes between healthy human individuals. Germline-derived CDR1 and CDR2 are WNHNN and SYGVQD (reference sequence). The CDR3 is 13 amino acids. J gave up 8 bases and V 3 bases, and 3 bases lay outside the gene matches. This clone was seen more than once but under ten times. Its target is not known. Some clones are missing from TCRdb's copy, which holds only in-frame ones; the method was immunoSEQ multiplex PCR. The top ten clones hold 1% to 1.5% of a sample with over a million clones, roughly 96% of them seen once. Study-wide points: Clonotypes not shared had lower generation probabilities than those common to all four donors. Owing to a small donor count, the genetic and exposure-history diversity represented was limited. Memory subsets had estimated richness that was generally smaller than that of naive subsets.

The TCR sequence derives from a man aged 25 to 40 in good health. Specimen: naive CD4+ T cells sorted from blood. The subset is: CD45RA+ positively selected. The chain carries TRBV10-1 and TRBJ2-1, with TRBD1 matching 8 bases. CDR3: CASSDSTGDEQFF. In nucleotides, the CDR3 is TGCGCCAGCAGTGACTCGACAGGGGATGAGCAGTTCTTC.